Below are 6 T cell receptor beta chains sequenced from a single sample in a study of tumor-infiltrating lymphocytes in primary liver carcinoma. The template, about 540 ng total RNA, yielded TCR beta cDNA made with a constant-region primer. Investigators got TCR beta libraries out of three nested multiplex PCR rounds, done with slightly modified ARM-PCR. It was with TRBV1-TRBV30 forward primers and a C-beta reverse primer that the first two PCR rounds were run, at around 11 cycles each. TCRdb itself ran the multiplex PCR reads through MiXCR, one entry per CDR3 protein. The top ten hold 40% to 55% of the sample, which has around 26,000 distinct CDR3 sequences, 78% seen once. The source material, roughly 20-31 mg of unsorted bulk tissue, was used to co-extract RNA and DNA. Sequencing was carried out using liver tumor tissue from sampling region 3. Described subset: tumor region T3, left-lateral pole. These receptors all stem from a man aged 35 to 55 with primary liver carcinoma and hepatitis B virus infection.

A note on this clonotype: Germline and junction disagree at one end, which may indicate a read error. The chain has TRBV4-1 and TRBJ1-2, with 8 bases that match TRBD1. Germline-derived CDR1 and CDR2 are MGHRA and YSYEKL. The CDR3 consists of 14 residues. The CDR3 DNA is TGCGCCAGCACCCAAGGGGACAGGAAGTATCGCTACACCTTC. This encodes CASTQGDRKYRYTF.

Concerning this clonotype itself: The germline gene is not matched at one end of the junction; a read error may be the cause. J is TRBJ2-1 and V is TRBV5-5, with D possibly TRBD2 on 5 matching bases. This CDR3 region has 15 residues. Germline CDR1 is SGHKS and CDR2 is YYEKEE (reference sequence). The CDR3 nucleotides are TGTGCCAGTAGCCCAGGACTGGGTTCCTACAATGGGCAGTTCTTC. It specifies CASSPGLGSYNGQFF.

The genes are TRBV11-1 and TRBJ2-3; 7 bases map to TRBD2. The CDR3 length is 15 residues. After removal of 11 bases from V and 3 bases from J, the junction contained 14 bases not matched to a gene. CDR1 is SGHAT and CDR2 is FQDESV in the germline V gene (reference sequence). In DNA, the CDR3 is TGTGCCTTCAGCGAAGGCGGGGGATTGACAGATACGCAGTATTTT. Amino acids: CAFSEGGGLTDTQYF. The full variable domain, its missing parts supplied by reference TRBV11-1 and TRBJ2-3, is EAEVAQSPRYKITEKSQAVAFWCDPISGHATLYWYRQILGQGPELLVQFQDESVVDDSQLPKDRFSAERLKGVDSTLKIQPAELGDSAMYLCAFSEGGGLTDTQYFGPGTRLTVL.

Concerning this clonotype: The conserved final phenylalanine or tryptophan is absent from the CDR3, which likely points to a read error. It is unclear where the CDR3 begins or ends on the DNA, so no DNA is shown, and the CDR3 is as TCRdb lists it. The CDR3 sequence: CASSLDRGTLYEQYL. V and J are TRBV5-4 and TRBJ2-7; the table calls TRBD1, which could not be checked here. CDR1 SGHNT and CDR2 YYREEE come from the germline V gene (reference sequence). The CDR3 contains 15 residues when both ends are counted.

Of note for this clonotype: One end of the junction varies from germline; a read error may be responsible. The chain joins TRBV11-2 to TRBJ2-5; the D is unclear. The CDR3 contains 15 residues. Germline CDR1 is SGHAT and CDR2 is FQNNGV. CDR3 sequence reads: CASNFSSGVQGTQYF. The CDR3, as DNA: TGTGCCAGCAATTTCTCATCAGGAGTCCAAGGGACCCAGTACTTC.

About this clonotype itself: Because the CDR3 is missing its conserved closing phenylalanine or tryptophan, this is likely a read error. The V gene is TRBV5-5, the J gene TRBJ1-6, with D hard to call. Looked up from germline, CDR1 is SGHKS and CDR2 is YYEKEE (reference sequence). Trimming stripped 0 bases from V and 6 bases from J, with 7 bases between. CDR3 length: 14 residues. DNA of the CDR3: TGTGCCAGCAGCTTGGACGTCAGTAATTCACCCCTCCACCTT. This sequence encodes CASSLDVSNSPLHL.